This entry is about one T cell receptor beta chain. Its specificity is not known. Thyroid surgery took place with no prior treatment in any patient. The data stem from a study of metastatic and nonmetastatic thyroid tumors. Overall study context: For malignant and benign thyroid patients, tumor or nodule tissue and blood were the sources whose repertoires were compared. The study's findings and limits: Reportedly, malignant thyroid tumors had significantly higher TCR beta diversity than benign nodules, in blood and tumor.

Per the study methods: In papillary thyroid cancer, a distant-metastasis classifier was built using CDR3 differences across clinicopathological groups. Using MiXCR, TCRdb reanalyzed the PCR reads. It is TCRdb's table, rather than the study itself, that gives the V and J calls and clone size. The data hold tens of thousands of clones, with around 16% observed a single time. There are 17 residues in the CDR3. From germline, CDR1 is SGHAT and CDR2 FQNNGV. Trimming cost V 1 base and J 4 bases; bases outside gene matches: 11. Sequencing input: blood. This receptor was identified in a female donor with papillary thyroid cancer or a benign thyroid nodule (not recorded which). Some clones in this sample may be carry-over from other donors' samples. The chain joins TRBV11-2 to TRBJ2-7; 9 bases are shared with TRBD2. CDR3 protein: CASSLGSSGREGYEQYF. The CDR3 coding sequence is TGTGCCAGCAGCTTAGGAAGTAGCGGGCGGGAGGGTTACGAGCAGTACTTC.